This is a list of T cell receptor beta chains from one sample in a study of blood T cell repertoires in COVID-19. Profiled with immunoSEQ multiplex PCR; TCRdb holds only in-frame clones, not every one. This table holds 200,000 to 300,000 clones, around 80% found once. Input material: peripheral blood. These TCRs come from a man aged 35-49 years who had recovered from COVID-19. CDR3s include the opening cysteine and the closing phenylalanine or tryptophan. A D gene is named only where the DNA matches it firmly. Clone size is not always given. Where it is, it says once, few, many or a class for expanded clones.

D,size,J,V,DNA,CDR3
TRBD2,-,TRBJ2-2,TRBV6-4,TGTGCCAGCAGTGACTCTGTAGCGGGAGGGGGCACCGGGGAGCTGTTTTTT,CASSDSVAGGGTGELFF
TRBD1,few,TRBJ2-7,TRBV11-2,TGTGCCAGCAGCTTAGGGACCGGGACAGGGTTGCAGTACTTC,CASSLGTGTGLQYF
TRBD2,-,TRBJ2-7,TRBV25-1,TGTGCCAGCAGCGGGACTAGCGGGGGGGGCCCCTACGAGCAGTACTTC,CASSGTSGGGPYEQYF
-,-,TRBJ1-1,TRBV5-1,TGCGCCAGCAGCTTAGGAGCAAACACTGAAGCTTTCTTT,CASSLGANTEAFF
TRBD1,-,TRBJ1-1,TRBV19,TGTGCCAGTACAGGGGGCGTAAACACTGAAGCTTTCTTT,CASTGGVNTEAFF
TRBD1,-,TRBJ1-4,TRBV7-6,TGTGCCAGCAGCGTAACAGGGGGCCTAAATGAAAAACTGTTTTTT,CASSVTGGLNEKLFF
TRBD2,-,TRBJ2-5,TRBV18,TGTGCCAGCTCATCGGGACTAGCAAGTGAGACCCAGTACTTC,CASSSGLASETQYF
TRBD1,-,TRBJ2-7,TRBV7-8,TGTGCCAGCAGCTTAGAAGACAGGGAAGGGTACGAGCAGTACTTC,CASSLEDREGYEQYF
-,-,TRBJ1-5,TRBV14,TGTGCCAGCAGCCAAGTAGGGGTAGGTCCCCAGCATTTT,CASSQVGVGPQHF
TRBD1,-,TRBJ1-2,TRBV2,TGTGCCAGCAAACCGGGACAGGGGGCTAACTATGGCTACACCTTC,CASKPGQGANYGYTF
TRBD1,-,TRBJ1-2,TRBV3-1/TRBV3-2,TGTGCCAGCAGCCTATTCCGGGACAGGGGGCTAGATGGCTACACCTTC,CASSLFRDRGLDGYTF
-,-,TRBJ2-7,TRBV6-5,TGTGCCAGCAGCCTCTTTAGCGGAGCCTACGAGCAGTACTTC,CASSLFSGAYEQYF
-,once,TRBJ2-2,TRBV7-9,TGTGCCAGCAGCTTAGGCAGCACCGGGGAGCTGTTTTTT,CASSLGSTGELFF
TRBD1,few,TRBJ1-2,TRBV15,TGTGCCACCAGTCCAGGGGGCGAAAACTATGGCTACACCTTC,CATSPGGENYGYTF
-,-,TRBJ1-3,TRBV7-8,TGTGCCAGCAGCAGAGGGAGTTCTGGAAACACCATATATTTT,CASSRGSSGNTIYF
-,-,TRBJ2-7,TRBV12-3/TRBV12-4,TGTGCCAGCAGAAGCGCCTATTTCGACGAGCAGTACTTC,CASRSAYFDEQYF
TRBD1,-,TRBJ2-7,TRBV6-5,TGTGCCAGCAGTTACGAGACAGGGCCAAGGGAGCAGTACTTC,CASSYETGPREQYF
-,-,TRBJ2-3,TRBV29-1,TGCAGCGCACCTGCCGACAGTGGATACGGGGATACGCAGTATTTT,CSAPADSGYGDTQYF
-,-,TRBJ1-6,TRBV2,TGTGCCAGCAAGATAGGACAGTTATACTCACCCCTCCACTTT,CASKIGQLYSPLHF
TRBD1,-,TRBJ1-6,TRBV3-1/TRBV3-2,TGTGCCAGCAGCCACTACCGACAGGGAGGCAATTCACCCCTCCACTTT,CASSHYRQGGNSPLHF
-,-,TRBJ2-7,TRBV15,TGTGCCACCAGCGGATTCCAGGGTTACGAGCAGTACTTC,CATSGFQGYEQYF